The rows below give T cell receptor beta chains drawn from one sample of a study of blood T cell repertoires in COVID-19. Some clones are missing from TCRdb's copy, which holds only in-frame ones; the method was immunoSEQ multiplex PCR. The sample consists of roughly 70,000 clones, about 88% of them appearing once. The material sequenced was peripheral blood. These receptors originate from a human donor in a cohort sampled during active COVID-19. The CDR3 runs from the conserved cysteine through the conserved F or W. A D gene is named only where the DNA matches it firmly. A row's size may be missing; if present it is once, few, many or a size class.

>TRBJ2-1|.|TRBV19|.
CASSIIQGYYNEQFF
TGTGCCAGTAGTATCATACAGGGCTACTACAATGAGCAGTTCTTC
>TRBJ2-4|.|TRBV28|TRBD2
CASSPPGGGILAKNIQYF
TGTGCCAGCAGTCCACCCGGGGGGGGGATTCTAGCCAAAAACATTCAGTACTTC
>TRBJ1-6|.|TRBV19|TRBD1
CASSIGDRGPTPLHF
TGTGCCAGTAGTATAGGGGACAGGGGGCCGACACCCCTCCACTTT
>TRBJ1-6|few|TRBV3-1/TRBV3-2|.
CASSQAQGVSPLHF
TGTGCCAGCAGCCAAGCGCAGGGTGTCTCCCCCCTCCACTTT
>TRBJ2-3|.|TRBV5-1|TRBD1
CASQSGGGDTQYF
TGCGCCAGCCAGTCAGGGGGCGGTGATACGCAGTATTTT
>TRBJ1-4|.|TRBV5-5|TRBD1
CASSLEVRGPEKLFF
TGTGCCAGCAGCTTGGAGGTCAGGGGGCCTGAAAAACTGTTTTTT
>TRBJ2-2|.|TRBV6-4|TRBD1
CASSAGQDTGELFF
TGTGCCAGCAGTGCTGGACAGGACACCGGGGAGCTGTTTTTT
>TRBJ1-2|.|TRBV11-2|.
CASSLISLPNWGYTF
TGTGCCAGCAGCTTAATTTCACTACCAAACTGGGGCTACACCTTC
>TRBJ1-1|.|TRBV7-9|.
CASTPGSGTEAFF
TGTGCCAGCACCCCAGGGTCGGGCACTGAAGCTTTCTTT
>TRBJ2-3|.|TRBV28|.
CASSLWTSGTDTQYF
TGTGCCAGCAGTCTCTGGACGAGCGGGACAGATACGCAGTATTTT
>TRBJ2-1|.|TRBV5-6|.
CASSWGPNNNEQFF
TGTGCCAGCAGCTGGGGGCCCAACAACAATGAGCAGTTCTTC
>TRBJ2-1|.|TRBV5-1|.
CASSLGGQSSYNEQFF
TGCGCCAGCAGCTTGGGAGGGCAGAGCTCCTACAATGAGCAGTTCTTC
>TRBJ2-5|.|TRBV21-1|.
CASSKEEGRNQETQYF
TGTGCCAGCAGCAAAGAGGAGGGCCGGAACCAAGAGACCCAGTACTTC
>TRBJ2-2|.|TRBV11-1|TRBD1
CASSQDRGNTGELFF
TGTGCCAGCAGCCAGGACAGGGGGAACACCGGGGAGCTGTTTTTT
>TRBJ2-7|.|TRBV11-2|TRBD1
CASSSGTGAGEQYF
TGTGCCAGCAGCTCCGGGACAGGGGCGGGGGAGCAGTACTTC
>TRBJ2-2|.|TRBV10-3|.
CAISDGVPGELFF
TGTGCCATCAGTGACGGGGTCCCCGGGGAGCTGTTTTTT
>TRBJ1-4|.|TRBV5-6|.
CASSRGTLTEKLFF
TGTGCCAGCAGCAGAGGGACATTGACAGAAAAACTGTTTTTT
>TRBJ1-2|once|TRBV6-5|.
CASRPTGPGGYTF
TGTGCCAGCAGGCCCACAGGGCCAGGAGGCTACACCTTC
>TRBJ2-2|.|TRBV6-1|TRBD1
CASSADRGQSTGELFF
TGTGCCAGCAGTGCCGACAGGGGGCAAAGCACCGGGGAGCTGTTTTTT
>TRBJ2-7|.|TRBV5-1|.
CASRAGTASFEQYF
TGCGCCAGCAGGGCCGGGACTGCGAGCTTCGAGCAGTACTTC
>TRBJ2-2|few|TRBV29-1|TRBD2
CSVTGTRAGELFF
TGCAGCGTAACCGGGACTAGGGCCGGGGAGCTGTTTTTT
>TRBJ2-5|.|TRBV19|TRBD1
CASTPTGQGQETQYF
TGTGCCAGTACCCCTACCGGACAGGGCCAAGAGACCCAGTACTTC
>TRBJ2-1|.|TRBV3-1/TRBV3-2|TRBD2
CASSQSAGAPHNEQFF
TGTGCCAGCAGCCAATCGGCGGGAGCCCCACACAATGAGCAGTTCTTC
>TRBJ2-1|.|TRBV2|.
CASRFRDYNEQFF
TGTGCCAGCAGGTTCCGGGACTACAATGAGCAGTTCTTC
>TRBJ1-1|few|TRBV6-6|TRBD1
CASRRTGNTEAFF
TGTGCCAGCAGACGGACAGGGAACACTGAAGCTTTCTTT
>TRBJ2-1|.|TRBV29-1|.
CSVDSFSSLNEQFF
TGCAGCGTTGATAGCTTCTCCTCCCTCAATGAGCAGTTCTTC
>TRBJ2-5|once|TRBV7-8|.
CASSPQETQYF
TGTGCCAGCAGCCCCCAGGAGACCCAGTACTTC
>TRBJ1-1|.|TRBV7-8|TRBD1
CASSVETGGGTTAFF
TGTGCCAGCAGCGTAGAGACAGGGGGAGGTACTACGGCTTTCTTT
>TRBJ1-3|.|TRBV15|.
CATSRVLGADGNTIYF
TGTGCCACCAGCAGGGTTTTGGGGGCCGATGGAAACACCATATATTTT
>TRBJ2-3|.|TRBV5-1|TRBD2
CASSLDGGSGADTQYF
TGCGCCAGCAGCTTGGATGGCGGGAGCGGAGCAGATACGCAGTATTTT
>TRBJ2-7|.|TRBV28|.
CASSGGSGGSYEQYF
TGTGCCAGCAGTGGAGGTAGCGGAGGTTCCTACGAGCAGTACTTC
>TRBJ2-5|.|TRBV9|TRBD2
CASSTRAGARETQYF
TGTGCCAGCAGCACACGAGCGGGAGCCAGGGAGACCCAGTACTTC
>TRBJ2-3|.|TRBV23-1|TRBD2
CASRLTPSTSGRALDTQYF
TGCGCCAGCAGACTTACGCCTTCGACTAGCGGGAGGGCCCTCGATACGCAGTATTTT
>TRBJ1-2|.|TRBV27|TRBD1
CASSLDRSNYGYTF
TGTGCCAGCAGTCTGGACAGGTCTAACTATGGCTACACCTTC
>TRBJ1-1|.|TRBV10-2|.
CASSARGTEAFF
TGCGCCAGCAGTGCCAGGGGCACTGAAGCTTTCTTT
>TRBJ1-1|.|TRBV5-4|.
CASSPGGGYTEAFF
TGTGCCAGCAGCCCCGGAGGAGGATACACTGAAGCTTTCTTT
>TRBJ2-5|.|TRBV6-5|TRBD1
CASSYTYRTGQETQYF
TGTGCCAGCAGTTACACCTACCGGACAGGGCAAGAGACCCAGTACTTC
>TRBJ2-5|.|TRBV5-4|TRBD1
CASGSTGTQETQYF
TGTGCCAGCGGCTCGACAGGGACACAAGAGACCCAGTACTTC
>TRBJ2-1|.|TRBV27|TRBD2
CASSWGASGFNEQFF
TGTGCCAGCAGTTGGGGCGCTAGCGGGTTCAATGAGCAGTTCTTC